This T cell receptor (beta chain) is drawn from a study of Graves' ophthalmopathy and Graves' hyperthyroidism. Trimming cost V 1 base and J 5 bases, with 8 bases left between them. This CDR3 region has 13 residues. The germline V gene encodes CDR1 SEHNR and CDR2 FQNEAQ (reference sequence). This clonotype was counted many times. Scientists amplified the TCR beta CDR3 regions from RNA transcripts. HTBI primers were used in a first-round RT-PCR, which preceded a second-round multiplex PCR. MiXCR, run by TCRdb on the multiplex PCR reads, gives a single entry per CDR3 protein. Found here are around 600,000 distinct CDR3 sequences, over 40% of them singletons; the top ten hold about 3.3%.

Sequencing was carried out using peripheral blood. The source of this sequence is an adult man with Graves' ophthalmopathy. The rearrangement links TRBV7-9 to TRBJ1-2, with unresolved D. CDR3: CASSLEQTYGYTF. Written as DNA, the CDR3 is TGTGCCAGCAGCTTAGAACAGACTTATGGCTACACCTTC.